These T cell receptor beta chains were read from a single sample in a study of T cell clonotyping in hematopoietic cell transplantation. TCRdb's copy holds only in-frame clones and misses some; the assay was immunoSEQ multiplex PCR. The table includes roughly 3,000 clones, about four fifths detected once. Sequencing used PBMCs, obtained 180 days after allogeneic stem cell transplant. The origin of the receptors is a female patient between 40 and 55 years old who had an allogeneic stem cell transplant from a related donor, so T cells may come from the graft donor. Some clones in this sample may be carry-over from other donors' samples. CDR3s include the opening cysteine and the closing phenylalanine or tryptophan. A D gene is named only where the DNA matches it firmly. Size values are once, few and many counts, or a class for expanded clones, and some rows have none.

CDR3,DNA,V,D,size,J
CASSLLALAGAEETQYF,TGTGCCAGCAGCTTACTAGCGTTAGCGGGAGCAGAAGAGACCCAGTACTTC,TRBV11-3,TRBD2,.,TRBJ2-5
CASSIQEGDGYTF,TGTGCCAGTAGTATACAGGAGGGCGATGGCTACACCTTC,TRBV19,.,large,TRBJ1-2
CASSDGTARTVGYTF,TGTGCCAGCAGTGACGGGACAGCACGTACGGTTGGCTACACCTTC,TRBV2,TRBD1,.,TRBJ1-2
CAREAGAFTDTQYF,TGTGCCCGGGAGGCGGGGGCCTTCACAGATACGCAGTATTTT,TRBV19,.,once,TRBJ2-3
CAWTGTGLYEQYF,TGTGCCTGGACCGGGACAGGTCTGTACGAGCAGTACTTC,TRBV30,TRBD1,.,TRBJ2-7
CASSLLGDSYEQYF,TGTGCCAGCAGCTTACTCGGGGACTCCTACGAGCAGTACTTC,TRBV6-6,.,once,TRBJ2-7
CASSFSDSGSTEAFF,TGTGCCAGCAGCTTTTCTGACAGCGGGAGCACTGAAGCTTTCTTT,TRBV7-8,.,.,TRBJ1-1
CASGDRAYSAYEQYF,TGTGCCAGTGGGGACAGGGCATATTCGGCTTACGAGCAGTACTTC,TRBV5-6,TRBD1,.,TRBJ2-7
CSVSGTSGRGDEQFF,TGCAGCGTGTCCGGGACTAGCGGGAGGGGGGATGAGCAGTTCTTC,TRBV29-1,TRBD2,.,TRBJ2-1
CASSLSGRHYEQYF,TGTGCCAGCAGTCTATCGGGACGGCACTACGAGCAGTACTTC,TRBV7-2,.,.,TRBJ2-7
CASSFFLRETGELFF,TGTGCCAGCAGCTTTTTCCTAAGGGAGACCGGGGAGCTGTTTTTT,TRBV7-2,.,.,TRBJ2-2
CASSLGVWPGPTQETQYF,TGCGCCAGCAGCTTGGGAGTGTGGCCGGGACCCACCCAAGAGACCCAGTACTTC,TRBV5-1,.,.,TRBJ2-5
CASSLGGAEGNYGYTF,TGTGCCAGCAGCTTAGGTGGAGCGGAGGGGAACTATGGCTACACCTTC,TRBV13,.,.,TRBJ1-2